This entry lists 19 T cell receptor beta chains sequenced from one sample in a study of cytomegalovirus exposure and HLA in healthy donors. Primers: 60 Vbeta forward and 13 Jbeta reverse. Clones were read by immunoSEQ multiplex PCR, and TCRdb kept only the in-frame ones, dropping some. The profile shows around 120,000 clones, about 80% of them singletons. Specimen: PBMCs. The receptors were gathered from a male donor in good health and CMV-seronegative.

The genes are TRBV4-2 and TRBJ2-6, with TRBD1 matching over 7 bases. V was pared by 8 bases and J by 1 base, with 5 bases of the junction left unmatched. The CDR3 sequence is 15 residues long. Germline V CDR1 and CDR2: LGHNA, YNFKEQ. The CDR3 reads CASGPGQSGANVLTF. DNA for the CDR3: TGTGCCAGCGGCCCGGGACAGTCTGGGGCCAACGTCCTGACTTTC.

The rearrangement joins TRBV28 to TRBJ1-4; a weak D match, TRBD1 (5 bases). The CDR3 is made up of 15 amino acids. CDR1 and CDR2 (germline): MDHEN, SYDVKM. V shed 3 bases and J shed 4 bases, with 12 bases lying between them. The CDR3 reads CASSFGAGINEKLFF. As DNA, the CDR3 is TGTGCCAGCAGTTTTGGGGCAGGGATTAATGAAAAACTGTTTTTT.

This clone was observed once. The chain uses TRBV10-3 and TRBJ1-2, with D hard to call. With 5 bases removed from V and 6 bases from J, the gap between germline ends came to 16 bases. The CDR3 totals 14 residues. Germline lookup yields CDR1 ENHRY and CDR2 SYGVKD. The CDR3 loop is CAISSQEPTNGYTF. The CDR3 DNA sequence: TGTGCCATCAGTTCCCAGGAACCGACTAATGGCTACACCTTC.

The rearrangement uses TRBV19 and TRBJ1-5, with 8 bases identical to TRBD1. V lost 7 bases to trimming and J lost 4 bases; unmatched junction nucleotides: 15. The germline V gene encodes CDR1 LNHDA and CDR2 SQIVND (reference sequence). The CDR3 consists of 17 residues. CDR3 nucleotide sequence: TGTGCCAGTACCGACAGGACAGGGAAGTCGCTTAATCAGCCCCAGCATTTT. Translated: CASTDRTGKSLNQPQHF.

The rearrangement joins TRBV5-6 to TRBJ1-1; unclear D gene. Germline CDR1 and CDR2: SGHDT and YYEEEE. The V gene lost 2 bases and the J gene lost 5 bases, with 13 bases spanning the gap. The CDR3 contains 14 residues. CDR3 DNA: TGTGCCAGCAGCTTTGGGCCGTCCAGTACTGAAGCTTTCTTT. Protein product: CASSFGPSSTEAFF.

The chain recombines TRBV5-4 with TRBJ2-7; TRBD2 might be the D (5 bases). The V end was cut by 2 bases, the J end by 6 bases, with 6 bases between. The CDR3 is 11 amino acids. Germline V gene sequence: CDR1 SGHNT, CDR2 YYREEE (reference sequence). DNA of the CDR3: TGTGCCAGCAGCTTAAGCGGCGAGCAGTACTTC. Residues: CASSLSGEQYF.

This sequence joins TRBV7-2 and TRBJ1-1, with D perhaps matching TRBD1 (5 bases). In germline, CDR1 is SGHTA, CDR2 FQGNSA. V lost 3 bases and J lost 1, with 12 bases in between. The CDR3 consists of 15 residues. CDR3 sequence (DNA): TGTGCCAGCAGCTTGGGGGGGGTTACGAACACTGAAGCTTTCTTT. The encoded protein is CASSLGGVTNTEAFF. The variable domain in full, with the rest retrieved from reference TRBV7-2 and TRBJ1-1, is GAGVSQSPSNKVTEKGKDVELRCDPISGHTALYWYRQSLGQGLEFLIYFQGNSAPDKSGLPSDRFSAERTGGSVSTLTIQRTQQEDSAVYLCASSLGGVTNTEAFFGQGTRLTVV.

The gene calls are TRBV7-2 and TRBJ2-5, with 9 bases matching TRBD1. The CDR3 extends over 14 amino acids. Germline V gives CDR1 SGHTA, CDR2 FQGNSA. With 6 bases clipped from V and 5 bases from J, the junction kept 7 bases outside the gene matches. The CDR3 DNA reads TGTGCCAGCAGGAGCACAGGGGGCCTGGAGACCCAGTACTTC. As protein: CASRSTGGLETQYF.

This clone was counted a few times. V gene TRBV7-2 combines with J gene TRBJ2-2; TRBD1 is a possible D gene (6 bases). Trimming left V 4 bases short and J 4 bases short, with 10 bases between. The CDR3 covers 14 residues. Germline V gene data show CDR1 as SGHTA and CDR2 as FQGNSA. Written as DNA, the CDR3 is TGTGCCAGCAGCTCTCAGGGGATCACCGGGGAGCTGTTTTTT. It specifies CASSSQGITGELFF.

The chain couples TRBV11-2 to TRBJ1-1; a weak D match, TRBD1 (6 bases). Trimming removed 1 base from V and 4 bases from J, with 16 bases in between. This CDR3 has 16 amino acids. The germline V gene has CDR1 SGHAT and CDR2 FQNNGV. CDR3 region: CASSLALTGPSTEAFF. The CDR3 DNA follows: TGTGCCAGCAGCTTAGCCCTAACAGGGCCGAGCACTGAAGCTTTCTTT.

The CDR3 DNA follows: TGTGCCAGCAGCGGCGCGGGGTTCGAAAACACTGAAGCTTTCTTT. Translating it yields CASSGAGFENTEAFF. The chain joins TRBV5-4 to TRBJ1-1; D not resolved. Trimming removed 4 bases at V and 2 bases at J, with 15 bases between. CDR3 size: 15 residues. Germline CDR1 SGHNT, CDR2 YYREEE (reference sequence). Using reference TRBV5-4 and TRBJ1-1 for the parts outside the CDR3, the full variable domain is ETGVTQSPTHLIKTRGQQVTLRCSSQSGHNTVSWYQQALGQGPQFIFQYYREEENGRGNFPPRFSGLQFPNYSSELNVNALELDDSALYLCASSGAGFENTEAFFGQGTRLTVV.

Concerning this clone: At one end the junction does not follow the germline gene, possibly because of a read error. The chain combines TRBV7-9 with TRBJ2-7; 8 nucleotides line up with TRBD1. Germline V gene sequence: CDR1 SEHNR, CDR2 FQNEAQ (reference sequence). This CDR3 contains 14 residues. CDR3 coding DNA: TGTTCCAGCAGCTACCAGGGGGCTTTGGCTGAGGAGTACTTC. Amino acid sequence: CSSSYQGALAEEYF.

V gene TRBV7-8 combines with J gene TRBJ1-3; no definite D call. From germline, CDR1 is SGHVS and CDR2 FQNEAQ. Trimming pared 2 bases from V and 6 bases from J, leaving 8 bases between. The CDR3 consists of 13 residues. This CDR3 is CASSLLPANTIYF. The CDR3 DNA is TGTGCCAGCAGCTTACTACCCGCAAACACCATATATTTT.

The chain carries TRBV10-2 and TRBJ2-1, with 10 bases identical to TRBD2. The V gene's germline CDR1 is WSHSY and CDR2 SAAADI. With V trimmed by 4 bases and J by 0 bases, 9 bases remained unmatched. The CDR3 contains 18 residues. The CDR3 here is CASSVASGGRSSYNEQFF. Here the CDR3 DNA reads TGCGCCAGCAGTGTGGCTAGCGGGGGCCGAAGCTCCTACAATGAGCAGTTCTTC.

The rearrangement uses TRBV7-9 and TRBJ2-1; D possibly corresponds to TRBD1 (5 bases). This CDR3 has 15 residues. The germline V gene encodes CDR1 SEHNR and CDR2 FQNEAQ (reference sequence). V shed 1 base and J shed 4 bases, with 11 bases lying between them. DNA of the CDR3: TGTGCCAGCAGCTTAGAAGGCAGGGTTTACAATGAGCAGTTCTTC. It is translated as CASSLEGRVYNEQFF.

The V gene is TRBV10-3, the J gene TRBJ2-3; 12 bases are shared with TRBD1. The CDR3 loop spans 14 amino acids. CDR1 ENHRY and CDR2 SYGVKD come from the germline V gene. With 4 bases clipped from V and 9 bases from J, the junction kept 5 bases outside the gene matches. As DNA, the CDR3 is TGTGCCATCAGTGCGGGGACAGGGGGCGCGACGCAGTATTTT. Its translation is CAISAGTGGATQYF.

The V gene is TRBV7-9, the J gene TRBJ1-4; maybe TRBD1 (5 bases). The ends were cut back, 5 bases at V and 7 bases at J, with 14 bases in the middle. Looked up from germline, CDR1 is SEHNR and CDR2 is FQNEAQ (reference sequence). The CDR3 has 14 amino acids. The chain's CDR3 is CASSRASGGEKLFF. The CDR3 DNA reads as TGTGCCAGCAGCCGGGCAAGCGGGGGTGAAAAACTGTTTTTT.

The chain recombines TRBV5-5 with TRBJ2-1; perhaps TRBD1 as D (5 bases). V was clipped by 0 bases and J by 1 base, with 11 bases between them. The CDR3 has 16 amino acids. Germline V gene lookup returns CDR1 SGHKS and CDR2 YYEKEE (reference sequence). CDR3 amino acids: CASSLEGRGSYNEQFF. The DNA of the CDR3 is TGTGCCAGCAGCTTGGAGGGAAGGGGATCCTACAATGAGCAGTTCTTC.

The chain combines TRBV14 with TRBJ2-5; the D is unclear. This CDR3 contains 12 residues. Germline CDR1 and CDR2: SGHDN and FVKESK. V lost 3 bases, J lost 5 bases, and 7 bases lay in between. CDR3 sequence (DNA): TGTGCCAGCAGCCATACACCGGAGACCCAGTACTTC. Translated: CASSHTPETQYF.